Listed below are T cell receptor beta chains from one sample, sequenced in a study of beta chain features in type 1 diabetes. Using immunoSEQ multiplex PCR, the repertoire was profiled, and TCRdb retains in-frame clones only, with some absent. The sample yields 130,000 to 150,000 clones, roughly 48% seen once. Sequences were obtained from Tregs from blood. The receptors originated from a young man in good health. Each CDR3 is given with its conserved first and last residue. The order of the fields is V gene, J gene, CDR3 protein.

TRBV30	TRBJ1-5	CAWSLGTVDQPQHF
TRBV18	TRBJ2-1	CASSPPGTSEYNEQFF
TRBV18	TRBJ2-2	CASSPVTGIEAGELFF
TRBV2	TRBJ2-1	CASSRQGQGAYEQFF
TRBV5-1	TRBJ2-5	CASSLGLKAVTLWGQAPETQYF
TRBV5-4	TRBJ2-5	CASSLRGGTAETQYF
TRBV14	TRBJ2-5	CASSRRGFQETQYF
TRBV7-3	TRBJ2-1	CASSLDSAYNEQFF
TRBV28	NA	CASSLTGDYEQYF
TRBV21-1	TRBJ1-1	CASSGRKEVAFF
TRBV30	TRBJ1-4	CAWSEGQVNEKLFF
TRBV9	TRBJ1-4	CASSVDSGGSFEKLFF
TRBV10-3	TRBJ2-1	CAITPGLAGYNEQFF
TRBV7-2	TRBJ2-7	CASSPAGTGTYEQYF
TRBV2	TRBJ2-3	CASSPGLAGVAQYF
TRBV28	TRBJ1-2	CASRIRQGTYGYTF
TRBV19	TRBJ2-1	CASTTLRGGAHNEQFF
TRBV7-2	TRBJ1-5	CASSSDRAQPQHF
TRBV28	TRBJ2-7	CASSFDGNYEQYF